Below, 13 T cell receptor beta chains from the same sample are listed, as sequenced in a study of control samples from healthy donors and cancer patients. Profiling relied on immunoSEQ multiplex PCR, and the TCRdb table lists in-frame clones only, not all of them. The sample yields under 200,000 clones, just over 90% seen once. Input material: blood. Every receptor here comes from a woman aged 55-70 years in good health.

This sequence joins TRBV18 and TRBJ2-7; 11 positions match TRBD2. V lost 2 bases, J lost 5 bases, and 11 bases stayed unmatched. In germline, CDR1 is KGHSH, CDR2 LQKENI. The CDR3 length is 17 residues. The CDR3 sequence: CASSPKYLAGGLHEQYF. The DNA for the CDR3 is TGTGCCAGCTCACCAAAGTACTTAGCGGGGGGGCTCCACGAGCAGTACTTC.

The rearrangement joins TRBV7-9 to TRBJ1-4; D gene uncertain. The CDR3 contains 14 residues. CDR1 is SEHNR, CDR2 FQNEAQ, per germline (reference sequence). The V end lost 4 bases, the J end lost 4 bases, and 10 bases lay between the germline ends. This CDR3 reads CASSYTASNEKLFF. DNA of the CDR3: TGTGCCAGCAGCTATACAGCTAGTAATGAAAAACTGTTTTTT.

The chain uses TRBV7-8 and TRBJ1-3; no clear D gene. V was pared by 1 base and J by 0 bases, with 4 bases between. Germline loops: CDR1 SGHVS, CDR2 FQNEAQ. The length of the CDR3 is 14 residues. For the CDR3, the DNA is TGTGCCAGCAGCTTAGGAATCTCTGGAAACACCATATATTTT. Translation: CASSLGISGNTIYF.

The CDR3 here is CASNWWENTEAFF. CDR3 bases: TGTGCCAGCAATTGGTGGGAGAACACTGAAGCTTTCTTT. V and J are TRBV2 and TRBJ1-1; D remains unclear. Germline CDR1 and CDR2: SNHLY and FYNNEI. The CDR3 spans 13 residues. Trimming took off 7 bases at V and 1 base at J, with 10 bases between the two ends.

The chain is built from TRBV20-1 and TRBJ2-1, with D tentatively TRBD2 (6 bases). This CDR3 spans 17 amino acids. Deletions cut 3 bases from V and 4 bases from J, with 22 bases between. CDR1 is DFQATT, CDR2 SNEGSKA, per germline (reference sequence). The CDR3 reads CSASRSAGLAVYNEQFF. In nucleotides, the CDR3 is TGCAGTGCTAGTCGCTCCGCGGGGCTGGCTGTGTACAATGAGCAGTTCTTC.

The chain employs TRBV19 and TRBJ2-1; 14 bases are a match to TRBD2. CDR3 size: 17 residues. The trim removed 5 bases at V and 5 bases at J, leaving 8 bases unmatched. Germline CDR1 is LNHDA and CDR2 is SQIVND (reference sequence). The CDR3 loop reads CASSLNPGLAGDNEQFF. The CDR3 bases are TGTGCCAGTAGTTTAAATCCGGGACTAGCGGGGGACAATGAGCAGTTCTTC.

The V call is TRBV19, the J call TRBJ2-4; no firm D call. V was clipped by 3 bases and J by 2 bases, with 11 bases between them. This CDR3 is built from 15 residues. CDR1 is LNHDA, CDR2 SQIVND, per germline (reference sequence). As DNA, the CDR3 is TGTGCCAGTAGTATTTTAGTGTTTTCCAAAAACATTCAGTACTTC. Protein product: CASSILVFSKNIQYF.

This chain uses TRBV6-2 or TRBV6-3 with TRBJ2-7; 9 bases align to TRBD1. Germline loops: CDR1 MNHEY, CDR2 SVGEGT. The CDR3 extends over 14 amino acids. J gave up 6 bases and V 6 bases, and 9 bases lay outside the gene matches. The CDR3 bases are TGTGCCAGCAGCCCCGGGACAGGGTTCTTCGAGCAGTACTTC. The encoded protein is CASSPGTGFFEQYF.

The chain joins TRBV27 to TRBJ2-2; 9 bases align to TRBD2. There are 16 residues in the CDR3. With 5 bases clipped from V and 4 bases from J, the junction kept 8 bases outside the gene matches. Germline CDR1 and CDR2: MNHEY and SMNVEV (reference sequence). CDR3 DNA sequence: TGTGCCAGCAGTCCACATGGCGGGGGGGGCACCGGGGAGCTGTTTTTT. It specifies CASSPHGGGGTGELFF.

The J gene is TRBJ2-5, the V gene TRBV24-1; 13 bases are shared with TRBD2. Germline CDR1 KGHDR, CDR2 SFDVKD. The trim removed 0 bases at V and 1 base at J, leaving 10 bases unmatched. This CDR3 spans 20 amino acids. The CDR3 region has the DNA TGTGCCACCAGTGATTTGAAGCCCGGGACTAGCGGGGCAGGCCAAGAGACCCAGTACTTC. Amino acids: CATSDLKPGTSGAGQETQYF.

The V gene is TRBV7-2, the J gene TRBJ2-1; D is uncertain. V shed 6 bases and J shed 6 bases, with 9 bases lying between them. The CDR3 spans 12 residues. The germline V gene encodes CDR1 SGHTA and CDR2 FQGNSA. CDR3 in amino acids: CASRNGPNEQFF. The DNA for the CDR3 is TGTGCCAGCAGAAACGGTCCCAATGAGCAGTTCTTC.

The chain carries TRBV6-2 or TRBV6-3 and TRBJ2-7, with 12 bases lining up with TRBD2. The CDR3 extends over 15 amino acids. From germline, CDR1 is MNHEY and CDR2 SVGEGT. J gave up 4 bases and V 2 bases, and 3 bases lay outside the gene matches. The CDR3 region has the DNA TGTGCCAGCAGTTACCCGACTAGCGGGGGATACGAGCAGTACTTC. Translating it yields CASSYPTSGGYEQYF.

This clone was found once. The chain combines TRBV19 with TRBJ1-3, with 7 bases lining up with TRBD1. The CDR3 is made up of 14 amino acids. Looked up from germline, CDR1 is LNHDA and CDR2 is SQIVND (reference sequence). The J segment lost 4 bases and the V segment lost 7 bases, leaving 7 bases of the junction unmatched. This chain's CDR3 is CASMGSGGGNTIYF. The CDR3 DNA is TGTGCCAGTATGGGATCAGGGGGAGGAAACACCATATATTTT. Based on the CDR3 plus reference TRBV19 and TRBJ1-3, the full variable domain is DGGITQSPKYLFRKEGQNVTLSCEQNLNHDAMYWYRQDPGQGLRLIYYSQIVNDFQKGDIAEGYSVSREKKESFPLTVTSAQKNPTAFYLCASMGSGGGNTIYFGEGSWLTVV.